This T cell receptor (beta chain) originates from a study of OX40 agonist ivuxolimab in advanced cancers. Study outcomes and limitations: The 0.1-3.0 mg/kg partial responders had among the lowest clonal expansion.

Clones were sequenced by immunoSEQ multiplex PCR, and TCRdb holds only the in-frame ones, with some missing. The data show fewer than 65,000 clones, around 74% seen once. With respect to this clone: The antigen remains unidentified.

Trimming shortened V by 4 bases and J by 7 bases, and 14 bases separated the two germline ends. The CDR3 length is 13 residues. The V gene's germline CDR1 is MGHRA and CDR2 YSYEKL. The sample in question was CD4+ or CD8+ T cells sorted from blood, obtained in a trial of the OX40 agonist ivuxolimab. The gene calls are TRBV4-1 and TRBJ2-7, with a tentative D call TRBD2 (6 bases). The receptor's source is an adult with an advanced solid tumor such as melanoma, head and neck, liver or kidney cancer. As DNA, the CDR3 is TGCGCCAGCAGCCTTCGCGGGGCGCGTGAGCAGTACTTC. Its protein product is CASSLRGAREQYF.